Following are 15 T cell receptor beta chains from one sample sequenced in a study of T cells in Graves' hyperthyroidism and ophthalmopathy. TCR beta CDR3 sequences were amplified from RNA transcripts. TCR CDR3 regions were first amplified by RT-PCR with HTBI primers. A single record per CDR3 protein comes from TCRdb applying MiXCR to the multiplex PCR reads. The repertoire includes roughly 500,000 distinct CDR3 sequences, roughly 25% of them detected once, and roughly 10% sits in the top ten. Sequenced: blood. The origin of the receptors is a woman aged 30 to 39 with Graves' ophthalmopathy.

The gene calls are TRBV2 and TRBJ2-7; 7 bases are shared with TRBD1. Germline V gene lookup returns CDR1 SNHLY and CDR2 FYNNEI. CDR3 length equals 14 residues. J was trimmed by 4 bases and V by 5 bases; bases with no gene match: 8. CDR3 DNA sequence: TGTGCCAGCAGTACCACAGGGGAAGTATACGAGCAGTACTTC. Protein sequence: CASSTTGEVYEQYF.

This clonotype was seen many times. The chain links TRBV6-5 to TRBJ2-3, with a possible D match to TRBD2 (5 bases). Trimming left V 0 bases short and J 10 bases short, with 5 bases between. CDR1 and CDR2 from the germline V gene are MNHEY and SVGAGI. The CDR3 runs to 11 residues. CDR3 in amino acids: CASSYSEAQYF. CDR3 in DNA: TGTGCCAGCAGTTACTCGGAGGCGCAGTATTTT.

The chain has TRBV13 and TRBJ2-7; 8 positions match TRBD1. Germline V gene data show CDR1 as PRHDT and CDR2 as FYEKMQ (reference sequence). Trimming cost V 4 bases and J 2 bases; bases outside gene matches: 10. The CDR3 covers 16 residues. This chain's CDR3 is CASSSDGQGKAYEQYF. As DNA, the CDR3 is TGTGCCAGCAGCTCAGACGGACAGGGAAAAGCCTACGAGCAGTACTTC.

The table lists this clonotype with many counts. The chain employs TRBV7-8 and TRBJ2-7; D unclear. V was pared by 4 bases and J by 5 bases, with 9 bases between. Looked up from germline, CDR1 is SGHVS and CDR2 is FQNEAQ. The CDR3 runs to 12 residues. The DNA for the CDR3 is TGTGCCAGCAGCTCCTCTATGGACGAGCAGTACTTC. Protein sequence: CASSSSMDEQYF.

This chain uses TRBV6-2 or TRBV6-3 with TRBJ1-6, with 11 bases matching TRBD1. The V gene end was trimmed by 6 bases and the J gene end by 12 bases; junction bases not matched to a gene: 10. The CDR3 is 15 amino acids. The germline gives CDR1 MNHEY, CDR2 SVGEGT. CDR3: CASRPGQGGSGPLHF. The CDR3 DNA is TGTGCCAGCAGGCCGGGACAGGGGGGCTCTGGACCCCTCCACTTT.

Many counts were recorded for this clonotype. The chain carries TRBV15 and TRBJ1-1, with D perhaps TRBD1 (5 bases). This CDR3 comprises 15 residues. Deletions cut 2 bases from V and 2 bases from J, with 12 bases between. From germline, CDR1 is LNHNV and CDR2 YYDKDF (reference sequence). Here the CDR3 DNA reads TGTGCCACCAGCAGACATCAGGGATCTAACACTGAAGCTTTCTTT. Translation: CATSRHQGSNTEAFF.

The rearrangement joins TRBV12-3 or TRBV12-4 to TRBJ2-7; tentatively, D is TRBD1 or TRBD2 (6 bases each). V was pared by 0 bases and J by 5 bases, with 11 bases between. The CDR3 has 14 residues. CDR3 sequence: CASSLAGGHNEQYF. CDR3 DNA sequence: TGTGCCAGCAGTTTAGCGGGGGGCCACAACGAGCAGTACTTC.

The genes are TRBV11-2 and TRBJ2-7; weak D call: TRBD2 (5 bases). V was clipped by 3 bases and J by 6 bases, with 12 bases between them. The length of the CDR3 is 13 residues. Looked up from germline, CDR1 is SGHAT and CDR2 is FQNNGV. The CDR3 sequence: CASSFVRDGEQYF. CDR3 bases: TGTGCCAGCAGCTTTGTGAGGGATGGCGAGCAGTACTTC.

The V call is TRBV6-1, the J call TRBJ2-5; 10 nucleotides agree with TRBD2. The V and J ends lost 3 bases and 4 bases, in that order; junction bases with no gene match: 5. CDR1 and CDR2 from the germline V gene are MNHNS and SASEGT. CDR3 length: 15 residues. In DNA form, the CDR3 reads TGTGCCAGCAGTGAGGGTATAGCGGGGGGAGAGACCCAGTACTTC. Its translation is CASSEGIAGGETQYF.

Comment on this clonotype: The junction departs from the called germline gene at one end, perhaps through a read error. The V and J genes are TRBV6-2 or TRBV6-3 and TRBJ2-7, with D perhaps matching TRBD2 (6 bases). This CDR3 spans 18 amino acids. Germline CDR1 and CDR2: MNHEY and SVGEGT. CDR3 in amino acids: CASSYEKTTGRIRYERYF. In DNA form, the CDR3 reads TGTGCCAGCAGTTACGAAAAAACAACGGGGAGGATCCGCTACGAGCGGTACTTC.

This clonotype was detected many times. This chain joins TRBV6-2 or TRBV6-3 and TRBJ1-3; no definite D call. Trimming took off 5 bases at V and 7 bases at J, with 21 bases between the two ends. Germline CDR1 and CDR2: MNHEY and SVGEGT. The CDR3 covers 16 residues. Here the CDR3 reads CASSDGLGYYGNTIYF. The CDR3 nucleotides read TGTGCCAGCAGTGACGGTCTCGGGTACTATGGGAACACCATATATTTT.

This clonotype appeared a few times. This could be a read error, since a much larger clone is one nucleotide away. This chain uses TRBV11-2 with TRBJ1-2, with D hard to call. The CDR3 is made up of 14 amino acids. Germline V gives CDR1 SGHAT, CDR2 FQNNGV. This CDR3 reads CASSLDSRVNGHTF. CDR3 nucleotide sequence: TGTGCCAGCAGCTTAGATTCGAGGGTAAATGGCCACACCTTC.

This clonotype was seen repeatedly, ten times or more. The chain combines TRBV24-1 with TRBJ1-2; 10 bases line up with TRBD1. The CDR3 covers 13 residues. Germline V CDR1 and CDR2: KGHDR, SFDVKD. Germline trimming cut 10 bases from V and 4 bases from J; bases unmatched to any gene: 5. CDR3 coding DNA: TGTGCCACTTCGACAGGGGGCAGCTATGGCTACACCTTC. It specifies CATSTGGSYGYTF.

The chain carries TRBV20-1 and TRBJ1-5, with TRBD1 as a possible D gene (5 bases). The V gene lost 5 bases and the J gene lost 6 bases, with 11 bases spanning the gap. Germline loops: CDR1 DFQATT, CDR2 SNEGSKA (reference sequence). The CDR3 is made up of 12 amino acids. CDR3 nucleotide sequence: TGCAGTGCTGAAAGGGGTACTCAGCCCCAGCATTTT. It specifies CSAERGTQPQHF.

This clonotype was seen a handful of times. CDR3 residues: CASSYTSGVYEQYF. The CDR3 DNA is TGTGCCAGCAGTTACACTAGCGGGGTCTACGAGCAGTACTTC. The chain uses TRBV6-2 or TRBV6-3 and TRBJ2-7, with TRBD2 identical over 10 bases. This CDR3 region has 14 residues. Germline CDR1 reads MNHEY; CDR2 reads SVGEGT. V dropped 2 bases and J dropped 3; count of bases not matched to a gene: 1.